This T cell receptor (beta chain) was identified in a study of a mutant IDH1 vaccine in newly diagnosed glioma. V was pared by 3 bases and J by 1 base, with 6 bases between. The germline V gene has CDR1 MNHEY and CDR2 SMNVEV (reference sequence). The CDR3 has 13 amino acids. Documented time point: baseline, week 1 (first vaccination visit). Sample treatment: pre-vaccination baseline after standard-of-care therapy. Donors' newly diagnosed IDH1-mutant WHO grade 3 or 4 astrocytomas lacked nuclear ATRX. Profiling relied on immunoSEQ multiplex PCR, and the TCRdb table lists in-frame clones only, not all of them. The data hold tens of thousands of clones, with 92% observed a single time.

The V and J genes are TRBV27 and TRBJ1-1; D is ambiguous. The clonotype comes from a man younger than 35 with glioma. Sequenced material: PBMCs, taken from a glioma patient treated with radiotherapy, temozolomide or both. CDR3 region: CASSLVQNTEAFF. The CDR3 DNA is TGTGCCAGCAGTTTGGTCCAGAACACTGAAGCTTTCTTT.